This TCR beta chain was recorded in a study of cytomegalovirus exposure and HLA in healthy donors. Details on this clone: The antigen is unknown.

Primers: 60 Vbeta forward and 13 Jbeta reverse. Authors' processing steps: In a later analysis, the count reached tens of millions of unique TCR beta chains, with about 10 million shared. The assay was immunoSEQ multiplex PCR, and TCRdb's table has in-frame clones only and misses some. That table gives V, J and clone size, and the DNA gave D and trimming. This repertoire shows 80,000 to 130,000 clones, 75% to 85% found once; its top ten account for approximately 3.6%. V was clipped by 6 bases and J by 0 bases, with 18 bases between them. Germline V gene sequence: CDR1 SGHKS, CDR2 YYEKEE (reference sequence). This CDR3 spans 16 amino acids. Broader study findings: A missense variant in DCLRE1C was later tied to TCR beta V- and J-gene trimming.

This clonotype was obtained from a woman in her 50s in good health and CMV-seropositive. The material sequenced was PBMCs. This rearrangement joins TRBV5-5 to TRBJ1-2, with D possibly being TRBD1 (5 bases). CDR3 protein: CASTVGRQTSNYGYTF. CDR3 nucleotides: TGTGCCAGCACCGTGGGAAGACAGACTTCTAACTATGGCTACACCTTC.